This T cell receptor (beta chain) was identified in a study of blood T cell repertoires in COVID-19. For the study at large: Specimens from acute and convalescent COVID-19 originated in the United States, Italy and Spain. Sources were T cells, B-cell-depleted T cells, or PBMCs; the material itself was cDNA or gDNA.

Only in-frame clones appear in the TCRdb table, and some are missing; sequencing was by immunoSEQ multiplex PCR. Of some 78,000 clones detected, around nine tenths appear once; the ten largest clones hold roughly 5.3%. Trimming cost V 4 bases and J 1 base, with 8 bases left between them. Germline-derived CDR1 and CDR2 are SGDLS and YYNGEE. The CDR3 contains 14 residues. Sequenced material: peripheral blood. This sequence was found in a woman aged 80 or over with active or convalescent COVID-19. The V and J genes are TRBV9 and TRBJ2-2, with no clear D. The CDR3 loop is CASSPIENTGELFF. The CDR3 DNA reads TGTGCCAGCAGCCCCATAGAGAACACCGGGGAGCTGTTTTTT.